These T cell receptor beta chains were read from a single sample in a study of blood T cell repertoires in COVID-19. The repertoire was sequenced with immunoSEQ multiplex PCR; TCRdb's copy has only in-frame clones and lacks some. The sample records approximately 300,000 clones, approximately 91% being singletons. Sequencing was performed on PBMCs or T cells enriched from blood (not recorded which). These receptors were obtained from a man between 60 and 70 years old who had recovered from COVID-19. Each CDR3 is given with its conserved first and last residue. The order of the fields is D gene, clone size, V gene, J gene, CDR3 DNA, CDR3 protein. A D gene is named only where the DNA matches it firmly. Clone size, where shown, is once, few, many, or a class for clones that have expanded.

>TRBD2|-|TRBV6-5|TRBJ2-5
TGTGCCAGCAGCCGAGGACTAGCGGGAGATGAGACCCAGTACTTC
CASSRGLAGDETQYF
>TRBD1|once|TRBV27|TRBJ2-3
TGTGCCAGCAGTTTATGGGGACAGGGGTGGGCAGATACGCAGTATTTT
CASSLWGQGWADTQYF
>-|-|TRBV27|TRBJ1-5
TGTGCCAGCGGCGGCCCTAACGATCAGCCCCAGCATTTT
CASGGPNDQPQHF
>-|-|TRBV5-1|TRBJ2-7
TGCGCCAGCAGCTTGCAGGGGACCTCCTACGAGCAGTACTTC
CASSLQGTSYEQYF
>-|-|TRBV6-2/TRBV6-3|TRBJ2-7
TGTGCCAGCAGTTCGCCAGGGGCGGGAGTATCGGCCTACGAGCAGTACTTC
CASSSPGAGVSAYEQYF
>-|-|TRBV28|TRBJ1-1
TGTGCCAGCAGTACCCTCAGGGTCGGGAACACTGAAGCTTTCTTT
CASSTLRVGNTEAFF
>-|-|TRBV30|TRBJ2-7
TGTGCCTGGAGTGTAGCTTTCGGTGCTGGGCAGTACTTC
CAWSVAFGAGQYF
>TRBD1|-|TRBV7-2|TRBJ2-7
TGTGCCAGCAGCCCAGATTCGACAGGGGGACTCTACGAGCAGTACTTC
CASSPDSTGGLYEQYF
>TRBD1|-|TRBV5-4|TRBJ2-3
TGTGCCAGCAGCTGGCCGGGACAGGGGATGGATACGCAGTATTTT
CASSWPGQGMDTQYF
>TRBD1|-|TRBV29-1|TRBJ1-1
TGCAGCGGTCAGCAGGGGGCTTTTACTGAAGCTTTCTTT
CSGQQGAFTEAFF
>-|-|TRBV7-8|TRBJ2-5
TGTGCCAGCAGCTTATTCCGGGAGCAAGAGACCCAGTACTTC
CASSLFREQETQYF
>TRBD1|-|TRBV27|TRBJ1-1
TGTGCCAGCAGTCGAACAGGGGTTTTTGGAACTGAAGCTTTCTTT
CASSRTGVFGTEAFF
>-|-|TRBV5-1|TRBJ2-3
TGCGCCAGCAGCTTGGGTTTTGGGGGCCCAGATACGCAGTATTTT
CASSLGFGGPDTQYF
>TRBD1|-|TRBV5-1|TRBJ1-2
TGCGCCAGCAGTTTTGGGACAGTCGATAACTATGGCTACACCTTC
CASSFGTVDNYGYTF
>TRBD1|-|TRBV5-8|TRBJ1-4
TGTGCCAGCAGTTTAACCGGGACAGGAAATGAAAAACTGTTTTTT
CASSLTGTGNEKLFF
>TRBD1|-|TRBV6-5|TRBJ1-6
TGTGCCAGCAGTACAGGGGACCTAATCTCCCTCCACTTT
CASSTGDLISLHF
>-|-|TRBV5-3|TRBJ1-4
TGTGCCAGAAGCGTCCTCTACAGGGCGAGTGAAAAACTGTTTTTT
CARSVLYRASEKLFF
>TRBD1|-|TRBV24-1|TRBJ1-2
TGTGCCACCAGTGATTGGACAGGGGGCGATGGTGGCTACACCTTC
CATSDWTGGDGGYTF
>-|-|TRBV6-5|TRBJ2-2
TGTGCCAGCAGTTACTTAGGGGTAAACACCGGGGAGCTGTTTTTT
CASSYLGVNTGELFF
>-|-|TRBV12-3/TRBV12-4|TRBJ1-5
TGTGCCAGCAGTTGGAGAAATCAGCCCCAGCATTTT
CASSWRNQPQHF
>TRBD1|-|TRBV28|TRBJ1-2
TGTGCCAGCAGTGGGACAGCCTACTATGGCTACACCTTC
CASSGTAYYGYTF
>TRBD2|-|TRBV6-5|TRBJ2-7
TGTGCCAGCAGGACCGGGACTAGCGGCTCCTACGAGCAGTACTTC
CASRTGTSGSYEQYF
>TRBD2|-|TRBV7-3|TRBJ2-2
TGTGCCAGCAGCTTAACAAGGGGGACTAGCGGGAGGCCCGACACCGGGGAGCTGTTTTTT
CASSLTRGTSGRPDTGELFF
>TRBD1|once|TRBV6-5|TRBJ1-1
TGTGCCAGCAGTTACTCGAAAGGGGGCGAAAACACTGAAGCTTTCTTT
CASSYSKGGENTEAFF
>-|-|TRBV3-1/TRBV3-2|TRBJ2-1
TGTGCCAGCAGCCAAGATTGGGTGGGTGGGAGTGTGGGTGAGCAGTTCTTC
CASSQDWVGGSVGEQFF
>-|-|TRBV28|TRBJ2-7
TGTGCCAGCAGTTTAATACTATACGAGCAGTACTTC
CASSLILYEQYF
>-|-|TRBV24-1|TRBJ2-3
TGTGCCACCAGTGATCCCAGGGCTAGCGAGCGCACAGATACGCAGTATTTT
CATSDPRASERTDTQYF
>-|-|TRBV28|TRBJ1-1
TGTGCCAGCCTAGCATACATGAACACTGAAGCTTTCTTT
CASLAYMNTEAFF
>TRBD2|-|TRBV9|TRBJ2-1
TGTGCCAGCAGCGCCGGGACTAGCGGCTACAATGAGCAGTTCTTC
CASSAGTSGYNEQFF
>-|-|TRBV28|TRBJ1-5
TGTGCCAGCAGAAACAGGGTGGCGGGCAATCAGCCCCAGCATTTT
CASRNRVAGNQPQHF
>TRBD1|-|TRBV7-3|TRBJ1-2
TGTGCCAGCAGCCCGTCACCGGGACAGAGGGGCTACACCTTC
CASSPSPGQRGYTF
>-|-|TRBV7-9|TRBJ2-2
TGTGCCAGCAGCTCGCGTCGACGGCGGGCAGACACCGGGGAGCTGTTTTTT
CASSSRRRRADTGELFF
>-|-|TRBV10-3|TRBJ1-1
TGTGCCATCAGTGAGTCTCTCAACAGGCCGATGAACACTGAAGCTTTCTTT
CAISESLNRPMNTEAFF
>TRBD1|-|TRBV5-1|TRBJ2-3
TGCGCCAGCCTCCCAGGGACAGGGCCCACAGATACGCAGTATTTT
CASLPGTGPTDTQYF
>TRBD2|-|TRBV6-5|TRBJ2-2
TGTGCCAGCAGTTACTCTCCCGGGAGGCACACCGGGGAGCTGTTTTTT
CASSYSPGRHTGELFF
>-|-|TRBV7-6|TRBJ1-3
TGTGCCAGCAGCTTGGGAGGCTTTTCTGGAAACACCATATATTTT
CASSLGGFSGNTIYF
>TRBD2|-|TRBV5-1|TRBJ2-3
TGCGCCAGCAGCTTGGCACTAGCGGGAGGCACAGATACGCAGTATTTT
CASSLALAGGTDTQYF
>-|-|TRBV24-1|TRBJ2-6
TGTGCCACCAGTGATTATAGAATCTCTGGGGCCAACGTCCTGACTTTC
CATSDYRISGANVLTF
>TRBD2|-|TRBV11-2|TRBJ2-4
TGTGCCAGCAGCTTAGGACTAGCTAGAAACATTCAGTACTTC
CASSLGLARNIQYF
>-|-|TRBV24-1|TRBJ2-2
TGTGCCACCAGTGATTGGGGGCGAGGCAACACCGGGGAGCTGTTTTTT
CATSDWGRGNTGELFF
>TRBD1|-|TRBV28|TRBJ1-2
TGTGCCAGCAGTTCCCCGGGACAGGGGGCGAGTGGCTACACCTTC
CASSSPGQGASGYTF
>TRBD2|once|TRBV19|TRBJ2-1
TGTGCCAGTAGTATAACCGGGACTAGCGGATATGAGCAGTTCTTC
CASSITGTSGYEQFF
>TRBD1|-|TRBV5-5|TRBJ1-4
TGTGCCAGCAGCCCCGGACAGGGCCGGGAAAAACTGTTTTTT
CASSPGQGREKLFF
>-|-|TRBV4-2|TRBJ2-7
TGTGCCAGCAGCCAAGCCCTCCAGACAGGTGACTACGAGCAGTACTTC
CASSQALQTGDYEQYF
>-|-|TRBV11-1|TRBJ2-1
TGTGCCAGCAGCAACGACCAGGATGGCTACAATGAGCAGTTCTTC
CASSNDQDGYNEQFF
>-|-|TRBV28|TRBJ1-1
TGTGCCAGCAGTTTGGCGAGGCCGCAGGCTTTCTTT
CASSLARPQAFF